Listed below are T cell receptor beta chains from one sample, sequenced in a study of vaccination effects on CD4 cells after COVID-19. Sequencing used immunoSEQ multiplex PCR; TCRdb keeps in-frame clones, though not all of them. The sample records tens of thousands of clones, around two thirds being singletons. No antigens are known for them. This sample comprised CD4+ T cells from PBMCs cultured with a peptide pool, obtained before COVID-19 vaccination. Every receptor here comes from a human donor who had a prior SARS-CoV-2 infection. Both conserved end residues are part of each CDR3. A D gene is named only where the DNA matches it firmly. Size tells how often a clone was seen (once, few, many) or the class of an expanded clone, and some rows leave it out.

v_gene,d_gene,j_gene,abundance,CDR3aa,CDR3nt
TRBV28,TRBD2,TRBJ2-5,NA,CASSSLAGGAETQYF,TGTGCCAGCAGTTCTCTAGCGGGAGGGGCCGAGACCCAGTACTTC
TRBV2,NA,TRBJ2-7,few,CARGVWDTSYEQYF,TGTGCCAGGGGGGTGTGGGACACCTCCTACGAGCAGTACTTC
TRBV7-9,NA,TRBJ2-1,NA,CASSLGTIEQFF,TGTGCCAGCAGCTTAGGAACGATTGAGCAGTTCTTC
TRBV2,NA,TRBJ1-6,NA,CASRAGARFSALHF,TGTGCCAGCAGAGCGGGTGCCCGGTTTTCGGCCCTCCACTTT
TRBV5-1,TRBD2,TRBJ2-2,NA,CASSLAGYGGAYGTGELFF,TGCGCCAGCAGCTTGGCAGGATACGGGGGGGCCTACGGTACCGGGGAGCTGTTTTTT
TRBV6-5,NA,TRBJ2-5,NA,CASSTWPRTQYF,TGTGCCAGCAGTACATGGCCGCGGACCCAGTACTTC
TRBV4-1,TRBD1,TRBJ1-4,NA,CASSSNLQGAREKLFF,TGCGCCAGCAGCTCCAATCTGCAGGGGGCGAGGGAAAAACTGTTTTTT
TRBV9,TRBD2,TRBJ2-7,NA,CASSVEPSGGLYEQYF,TGTGCCAGCAGCGTAGAGCCTAGCGGGGGATTATACGAGCAGTACTTC
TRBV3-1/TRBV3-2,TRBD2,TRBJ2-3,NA,CASSRGLADGGTDTQYF,TGTGCCAGCAGCCGCGGACTAGCGGATGGGGGCACAGATACGCAGTATTTT
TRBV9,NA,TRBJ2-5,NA,CASSVTGTVLETQYF,TGTGCCAGCAGCGTGACGGGTACGGTGTTAGAGACCCAGTACTTC
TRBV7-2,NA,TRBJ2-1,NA,CASSLGRNYNNEQFF,TGTGCCAGCAGCTTGGGGAGGAATTACAACAATGAGCAGTTCTTC
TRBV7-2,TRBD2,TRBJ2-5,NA,CASSLLHLAGQETQYF,TGTGCCAGCAGCTTGCTCCACCTAGCGGGGCAAGAGACCCAGTACTTC
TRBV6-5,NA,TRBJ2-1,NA,CASSKGLFGNEQFF,TGTGCCAGCAGTAAGGGCCTATTCGGCAATGAGCAGTTCTTC
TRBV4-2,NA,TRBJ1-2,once,CASSQDLGGANYGYTF,TGTGCCAGCAGCCAAGATCTCGGGGGTGCCAACTATGGCTACACCTTC
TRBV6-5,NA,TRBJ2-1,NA,CASSSVGGNEQFF,TGTGCCAGCAGCTCGGTTGGGGGGAATGAGCAGTTCTTC
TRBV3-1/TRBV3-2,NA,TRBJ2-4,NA,CASSPSGAKNIQYF,TGTGCCAGCAGCCCCAGCGGCGCCAAAAACATTCAGTACTTC
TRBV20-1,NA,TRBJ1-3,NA,CSAETVNTIYF,TGCAGTGCTGAAACCGTTAACACCATATATTTT
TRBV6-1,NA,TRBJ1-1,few,CASSDPHRDTEAFF,TGTGCCAGCAGTGACCCACACAGGGATACTGAAGCTTTCTTT
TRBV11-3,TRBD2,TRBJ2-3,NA,CASSRRSGSTDTQYF,TGTGCCAGCAGCCGACGTAGCGGGAGCACAGATACGCAGTATTTT
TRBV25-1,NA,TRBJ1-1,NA,CASSDRSNTEAFF,TGTGCCAGCAGTGACAGATCGAACACTGAAGCTTTCTTT
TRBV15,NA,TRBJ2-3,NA,CATSRFGKGGTDTQYF,TGTGCCACCAGCAGATTTGGTAAAGGGGGCACAGATACGCAGTATTTT
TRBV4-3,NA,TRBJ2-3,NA,CASSQDRSRDTQYF,TGCGCCAGCAGCCAAGATCGTAGCCGGGATACGCAGTATTTT
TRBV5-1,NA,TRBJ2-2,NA,CASSWGGGDTGELFF,TGCGCCAGCAGCTGGGGCGGCGGAGACACCGGGGAGCTGTTTTTT
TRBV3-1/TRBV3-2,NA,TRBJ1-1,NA,CASSQESGSTEAFF,TGTGCCAGCAGCCAAGAATCCGGGAGCACTGAAGCTTTCTTT
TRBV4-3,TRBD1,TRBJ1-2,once,CASSQDRAGQNYGYTF,TGCGCCAGCAGCCAAGATCGGGCGGGACAGAACTATGGCTACACCTTC
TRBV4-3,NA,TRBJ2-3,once,CASSQDRAGGTDTQYF,TGCGCCAGCAGCCAAGATCGCGCAGGGGGCACAGATACGCAGTATTTT
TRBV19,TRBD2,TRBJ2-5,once,CASSFLPGLEGGETQYF,TGTGCCAGTAGTTTTCTACCGGGACTAGAGGGCGGAGAGACCCAGTACTTC
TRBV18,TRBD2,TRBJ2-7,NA,CASSPDWDFGGETYEQYF,TGTGCCAGCTCACCCGATTGGGATTTCGGGGGGGAAACCTACGAGCAGTACTTC
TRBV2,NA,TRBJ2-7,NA,CASRRDGAYEQYF,TGTGCCAGCAGGAGGGATGGAGCCTACGAGCAGTACTTC
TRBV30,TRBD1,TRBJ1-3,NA,CAWSVQGGTGGHF,TGTGCCTGGAGTGTACAGGGTGGGACAGGGGGACATTTT
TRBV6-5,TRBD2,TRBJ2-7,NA,CASAGGIYEQYF,TGTGCCAGCGCCGGGGGGATCTACGAGCAGTACTTC
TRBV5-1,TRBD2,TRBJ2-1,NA,CASSHGLAGEGEQFF,TGCGCCAGCAGCCACGGACTAGCGGGAGAGGGTGAGCAGTTCTTC